This TCR beta chain was found in a study of human T cells and chemical hapten exposure (dated by TCRdb to the early 2020s). For context, the study as a whole: For sensitization, 2% DPC in acetone was applied to a 2 cm by 2 cm area of upper inner arm skin. Patients additionally received weekly therapeutic DPC doses to the scalp throughout the roughly 25-week study period. Patch testing was done on the upper back using Finn chambers containing 0.01% DPC, and results were scored after 6 days according to International Contact Dermatitis Research Group standards. The mostly female patient cohort included alopecia areata with under or over 50% scalp involvement, alopecia totalis and alopecia universalis. Libraries were pooled for sequencing, and per-sample TCR yields varied mainly because of small differences in library volumes within the pool. The study tracked peripheral blood TCR repertoire changes in vivo during primary and secondary sensitization to the hapten diphenylcyclopropenone (DPC) in alopecia patients. Blood samples were taken from patients before sensitization (week 0) and at 2, 6 and about 24 weeks after DPC sensitization. About 30 alopecia patients provided blood for TCR sequencing at one to four time points (pre-sensitization, 2, 6 and 24 weeks). Overall study results and their limits: No change with DPC sensitization was found in the number of TCRs above 1 in 1000 frequency, and no evidence of global repertoire structure alterations was found. A positive correlation was found between the number of PT1 expanded TCRs and patch test score, with significance reached at thresholds 8, 16 and 32 but not 4. Compared with pre-sensitization or healthy control sets, expanded TCRs formed significantly more large CDR3 similarity clusters, which is consistent with antigen-driven responses. Repeated subsampling changed both the strength of the expansion versus patch-test correlation and the threshold at which the correlation became significant. Because all patients had alopecia, a presumed autoimmune disease, the immune response of the patients might differ from that of healthy individuals.

The library was produced with RACE. TCRdb records NextSeq 500 as the sequencer. During library preparation, unique molecular identifiers were attached to individual cDNA molecules so that TCRs could be counted in a quantitative, reproducible way. Each blood RNA sample was used to sequence both TCR alpha and TCR beta chains. The original methods were these. A median of about 89,000 TCRs per sample was observed, with a range of 23,224 to 690,600. The Decombinator software suite was used to annotate the V, J and CDR3 of the TCR reads. Every sample was subsampled to the same number of TCRs (28,000) for the PS versus PT1 abundance plots. Expanded TCRs were defined as absent before sensitization and observed at least eight times at the 2-week time point. Using fastp at Q25 and MiXCR, TCRdb reprocessed the public reads and kept productive beta chains. Each CDR3 protein appears once, grouped with its most common genes and DNA. In this record, the V and J calls reflect TCRdb's handling and not the investigators' own analysis. This sample has about 50,000 distinct CDR3 sequences in its table, and over 9.5% of those were observed once. The ten biggest clones cover less than 2% of the sample.

The time point label of this sample denotes: patch test 2, 6 weeks after DPC sensitization. The sample's treatment or condition label is to be understood as: therapeutic diphenylcyclopropenone sensitization with weekly scalp DPC. At each patch-test visit, blood was drawn before the patch test was applied. To be eligible, patients had to be aged 18 to 70, diagnosed with alopecia and judged suitable for DPC therapy, while pregnant patients were excluded. Total RNA was extracted from unfractionated whole blood collected in Tempus Blood RNA tubes. CDR1 and CDR2 were assigned from the germline V gene as SGHRS and YFSETQ. Reading from cysteine to phenylalanine, the CDR3 counts 14 amino acids. Just CDR3 DNA is preserved here, 42 bases in frame from base 1. V is clipped by 4 bases and J by 2 bases, and the sequence between their germline boundaries is 10 bases long. This clonotype showed up just a few times. Its antigen is still unknown. Base qualities are not at hand, and no much larger clone is one base apart.

The origin of this receptor is a woman between 45 and 65 years old with alopecia areata. Some clones in this sample may be carry-over from other donors' samples. The sample here was whole blood, taken in connection with sensitization to the hapten diphenylcyclopropenone (DPC). The sequence links TRBV5-1 to TRBJ2-1, with a weak D call of TRBD2 (5 bases match). The base sequence is TGCGCCAGCAGCCCGGAGGCGCCCTACAATGAGCAGTTCTTC. The encoded protein is CASSPEAPYNEQFF.